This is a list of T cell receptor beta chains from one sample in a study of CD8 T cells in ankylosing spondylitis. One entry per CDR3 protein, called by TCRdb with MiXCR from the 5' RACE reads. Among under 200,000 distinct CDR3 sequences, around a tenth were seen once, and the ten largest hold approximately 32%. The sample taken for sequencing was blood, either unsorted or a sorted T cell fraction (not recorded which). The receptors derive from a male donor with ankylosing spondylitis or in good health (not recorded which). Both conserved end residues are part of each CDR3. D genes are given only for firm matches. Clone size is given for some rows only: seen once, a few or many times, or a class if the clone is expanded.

CDR3nt: TGTGCCAGCAGCCCCCGACAGGTCCAAGAGACCCAGTACTTC; CDR3aa: CASSPRQVQETQYF; j_gene: TRBJ2-5; abundance: NA; v_gene: TRBV7-9; d_gene: NA
CDR3nt: TGTGCCAGCAGCCTGGCCGGGCCGTCGGGCGAGCCCCAGCATTTT; CDR3aa: CASSLAGPSGEPQHF; j_gene: TRBJ1-5; abundance: few; v_gene: TRBV3-1; d_gene: NA
CDR3nt: TGCGCCAGCCGCGACCTCGGGGCACCGACCTACGAGCAGTACTTC; CDR3aa: CASRDLGAPTYEQYF; j_gene: TRBJ2-7; abundance: many; v_gene: TRBV5-1; d_gene: NA
CDR3nt: TGTGCCAGCACCACAGGTTTCACTGAAGCTTTCTTT; CDR3aa: CASTTGFTEAFF; j_gene: TRBJ1-1; abundance: many; v_gene: TRBV6-2/TRBV6-3; d_gene: NA
CDR3nt: TGTGCCAGCAGACCGACTAGCGGAAACACAGATACGCAGTATTTT; CDR3aa: CASRPTSGNTDTQYF; j_gene: TRBJ2-3; abundance: NA; v_gene: TRBV7-2; d_gene: TRBD2
CDR3nt: TGTGCCAGTTCCACCGGGACAGGCCCTGAAAAACTGTTTTTT; CDR3aa: CASSTGTGPEKLFF; j_gene: TRBJ1-4; abundance: many; v_gene: TRBV19; d_gene: TRBD1
CDR3nt: TGTGCCACCAGCAGAGATCCCTCCGTGCTTAGCGGGAGGGTCCTCGGTACCGGGGAGCTGTTTTTT; CDR3aa: CATSRDPSVLSGRVLGTGELFF; j_gene: TRBJ2-2; abundance: many; v_gene: TRBV15; d_gene: TRBD2
CDR3nt: TGTGCCAGCAGTTCTACCGGGACTAGCGGGAGCTCCTACCATGAGCAGTTCTTC; CDR3aa: CASSSTGTSGSSYHEQFF; j_gene: TRBJ2-1; abundance: many; v_gene: TRBV12-3/TRBV12-4; d_gene: TRBD2
CDR3nt: TGTGCCAGCAGCGCCCGGGTTGCGGGAGGTTTTAATGAGCAGTTCTTC; CDR3aa: CASSARVAGGFNEQFF; j_gene: TRBJ2-1; abundance: few; v_gene: TRBV7-2; d_gene: TRBD2
CDR3nt: TGTGCCAGCAGCTCGCCGGGAGGAGTGAACACTGAAGCTTTCTTT; CDR3aa: CASSSPGGVNTEAFF; j_gene: TRBJ1-1; abundance: many; v_gene: TRBV7-6; d_gene: NA
CDR3nt: TGTGCCAGCAGTTTCGGACTAGTTGAAGTAGAGACCCAGTACTTC; CDR3aa: CASSFGLVEVETQYF; j_gene: TRBJ2-5; abundance: NA; v_gene: TRBV27; d_gene: TRBD2
CDR3nt: TGTGCCAGCAGACAAGCCGGCACAGATACGCAGTATTTT; CDR3aa: CASRQAGTDTQYF; j_gene: TRBJ2-3; abundance: many; v_gene: TRBV12-3/TRBV12-4; d_gene: NA
CDR3nt: TGCAGTGCCCAAACTTCCCTAGCGGGGTGGGAGACCCAGTACTTC; CDR3aa: CSAQTSLAGWETQYF; j_gene: TRBJ2-5; abundance: many; v_gene: TRBV20-1; d_gene: TRBD2
CDR3nt: TGCGCCAGCAGCTTGGCGGGGACCCGGTTGGGAAACACCATATATTTT; CDR3aa: CASSLAGTRLGNTIYF; j_gene: TRBJ1-3; abundance: few; v_gene: TRBV5-1; d_gene: NA
CDR3nt: TGTGCCAGCAGTTCCACGCCGGACAGCTATGGCTACACCTTC; CDR3aa: CASSSTPDSYGYTF; j_gene: TRBJ1-2; abundance: many; v_gene: TRBV28; d_gene: NA
CDR3nt: TGTGCCACCGCGTCTGGGCTACGGACCGGGGAGCTGTTTTTT; CDR3aa: CATASGLRTGELFF; j_gene: TRBJ2-2; abundance: many; v_gene: TRBV24-1; d_gene: NA
CDR3nt: TGCAGTGCGCGCACGACTGAATCCAAAAACATTCAGTACTTC; CDR3aa: CSARTTESKNIQYF; j_gene: TRBJ2-4; abundance: many; v_gene: TRBV20-1; d_gene: NA
CDR3nt: TGTGCCTGGAGTGTACTTGGGGGAGGCACCGGGGAGCTGTTTTTT; CDR3aa: CAWSVLGGGTGELFF; j_gene: TRBJ2-2; abundance: NA; v_gene: TRBV30; d_gene: NA
CDR3nt: TGTGCCAGCAGTCAGGACAGGTATCAGCCCCAGCATTTT; CDR3aa: CASSQDRYQPQHF; j_gene: TRBJ1-5; abundance: many; v_gene: TRBV12-3/TRBV12-4; d_gene: TRBD1
CDR3nt: TGCAGTGCTGGAACAGGCACAGATACGCAGTATTTT; CDR3aa: CSAGTGTDTQYF; j_gene: TRBJ2-3; abundance: many; v_gene: TRBV20-1; d_gene: NA
CDR3nt: TGTGCCAGCAGCTTCTCCGGGACTCCTACCGGGGAGCTGTTTTTT; CDR3aa: CASSFSGTPTGELFF; j_gene: TRBJ2-2; abundance: many; v_gene: TRBV28; d_gene: NA
CDR3nt: TGTGCCAGCAGCCAAGTAAGGAACAATGAGCAGTTCTTC; CDR3aa: CASSQVRNNEQFF; j_gene: TRBJ2-1; abundance: many; v_gene: TRBV4-2; d_gene: NA
CDR3nt: TGCGCCAGCAGCCAAGACAGGGACAGTCTCTACGAGCAGTACTTC; CDR3aa: CASSQDRDSLYEQYF; j_gene: TRBJ2-7; abundance: few; v_gene: TRBV4-3; d_gene: TRBD1
CDR3nt: TGTGCCAGCAGTGAAGCGACAGAATTGGCGGGGGCTTTCTTT; CDR3aa: CASSEATELAGAFF; j_gene: TRBJ1-1; abundance: many; v_gene: TRBV2; d_gene: NA
CDR3nt: TGTGCCAGCAGTTTAGGTAGAGCGGGAGGGCCAGATACGCAGTATTTT; CDR3aa: CASSLGRAGGPDTQYF; j_gene: TRBJ2-3; abundance: many; v_gene: TRBV12-3/TRBV12-4; d_gene: TRBD2
CDR3nt: TGCGCCAGCAGCCAATCACAGGGCCTCCAAGAGACCCAGTACTTC; CDR3aa: CASSQSQGLQETQYF; j_gene: TRBJ2-5; abundance: few; v_gene: TRBV4-3; d_gene: NA
CDR3nt: TGCGCCAGCAGCTTGGAGACAGGGAATGGCTACGAGCAGTACTTC; CDR3aa: CASSLETGNGYEQYF; j_gene: TRBJ2-7; abundance: many; v_gene: TRBV5-1; d_gene: TRBD1
CDR3nt: TGCAGCCACAGACTAGCGGGGACCTCCTACAATGAGCAGTTCTTC; CDR3aa: CSHRLAGTSYNEQFF; j_gene: TRBJ2-1; abundance: many; v_gene: TRBV29-1; d_gene: TRBD2
CDR3nt: TGCGCCAGCAGCTCCGTCAGGAACACCGGGGAGCTGTTTTTT; CDR3aa: CASSSVRNTGELFF; j_gene: TRBJ2-2; abundance: many; v_gene: TRBV4-3; d_gene: NA
CDR3nt: TGTGCCAGCAGTCCCGGGGACCCGCCCTCCTACGAGCAGTACTTC; CDR3aa: CASSPGDPPSYEQYF; j_gene: TRBJ2-7; abundance: many; v_gene: TRBV12-3/TRBV12-4; d_gene: NA
CDR3nt: TGTGCCAGCACCCCTCGGTTCAGGGACTATGGCTACACCTTC; CDR3aa: CASTPRFRDYGYTF; j_gene: TRBJ1-2; abundance: few; v_gene: TRBV6-1; d_gene: NA
CDR3nt: TGTGCCAGTAGTGTCCAGGGGCCACCGGAAACTGAAGCTTTCTTT; CDR3aa: CASSVQGPPETEAFF; j_gene: TRBJ1-1; abundance: few; v_gene: TRBV19; d_gene: NA
CDR3nt: TGTGCCAGCAGCTTATGGCAGACGAGGGCTTTCTTT; CDR3aa: CASSLWQTRAFF; j_gene: TRBJ1-1; abundance: few; v_gene: TRBV7-2; d_gene: NA
CDR3nt: TGTGCCAGCAATTTGTACGGGAGTAGCTACGAGCAGTACTTC; CDR3aa: CASNLYGSSYEQYF; j_gene: TRBJ2-7; abundance: many; v_gene: TRBV6-5; d_gene: NA
CDR3nt: TGCGCCAGCAGCTTGGACAGGGGGATGAGAACTGAAGCTTTCTTT; CDR3aa: CASSLDRGMRTEAFF; j_gene: TRBJ1-1; abundance: few; v_gene: TRBV5-1; d_gene: TRBD1
CDR3nt: TGTGCCAGCAGCCCAACCAGCACTGGGGCTTTCTTT; CDR3aa: CASSPTSTGAFF; j_gene: TRBJ1-1; abundance: NA; v_gene: TRBV6-2/TRBV6-3; d_gene: NA
CDR3nt: TGCAGTGCTAGAGGGGGACTAGCGGGGTACTCCTACGAGCAGTACTTC; CDR3aa: CSARGGLAGYSYEQYF; j_gene: TRBJ2-7; abundance: many; v_gene: TRBV20-1; d_gene: TRBD2
CDR3nt: TGTGCCAGCAGCTTAGTGGCAGGGCGTGAGACCCAGTACTTC; CDR3aa: CASSLVAGRETQYF; j_gene: TRBJ2-5; abundance: NA; v_gene: TRBV11-2; d_gene: NA
CDR3nt: TGCAGTGCTAGAGATTTCCTAGCGGGAGGGTGGCCCAATGAGCAGTTCTTC; CDR3aa: CSARDFLAGGWPNEQFF; j_gene: TRBJ2-1; abundance: many; v_gene: TRBV20-1; d_gene: TRBD2
CDR3nt: TGCGCCAGCAGCCCATCTCCGGGCCTGGATACGCAGTATTTT; CDR3aa: CASSPSPGLDTQYF; j_gene: TRBJ2-3; abundance: many; v_gene: TRBV5-1; d_gene: NA
CDR3nt: TGTGCCAGCAGTGAAACGACAGGGTATCGTCCCTACGAGCAGTACTTC; CDR3aa: CASSETTGYRPYEQYF; j_gene: TRBJ2-7; abundance: many; v_gene: TRBV25-1; d_gene: TRBD1
CDR3nt: TGCAGTGCTAACTCCTACAATGAGCAGTTCTTC; CDR3aa: CSANSYNEQFF; j_gene: TRBJ2-1; abundance: many; v_gene: TRBV20-1; d_gene: NA
CDR3nt: TGTGCCAGCAGTCCGCGACAGCTCTCCTATGGCTACACCTTC; CDR3aa: CASSPRQLSYGYTF; j_gene: TRBJ1-2; abundance: many; v_gene: TRBV2; d_gene: NA
CDR3nt: TGCAGCGTTGACGAGGCGGTTAGCACAGATACGCAGTATTTT; CDR3aa: CSVDEAVSTDTQYF; j_gene: TRBJ2-3; abundance: many; v_gene: TRBV29-1; d_gene: NA
CDR3nt: TGTGCCAGCAGTTTATCGACTAGCGGGGCAGCCTACGAGCAGTACTTC; CDR3aa: CASSLSTSGAAYEQYF; j_gene: TRBJ2-7; abundance: NA; v_gene: TRBV27; d_gene: TRBD2
CDR3nt: TGTGCCACCCTTAGGATGGGCACTGAAGCTTTCTTT; CDR3aa: CATLRMGTEAFF; j_gene: TRBJ1-1; abundance: many; v_gene: TRBV7-8; d_gene: NA